These T cell receptor beta chains were read from a single sample in a study of CD8+ T cells in alopecia areata. Libraries were prepared by immunoSEQ multiplex PCR; TCRdb keeps only in-frame clonotypes and omits some of them. Of 150,000 or so clones in the sample, 45% to 60% are singletons; the top ten hold around 6.8%. The sequencing sample was made of CD4+ T cells sorted from blood. The receptors were gathered from a human donor with alopecia areata. Each CDR3 is given without its conserved first and last residue. The order of the fields is CDR3 length, V gene, D gene, CDR3 protein. The D gene is left open where the match is weak.

len: 9; v_gene: TRBV20-1; d_gene: .; CDR3aa: SASRSYEQY
len: 11; v_gene: TRBV2; d_gene: .; CDR3aa: ASRLGPSYGYT
len: 11; v_gene: TRBV25-1; d_gene: TRBD2; CDR3aa: ASRVAGGYEQY
len: 13; v_gene: TRBV27; d_gene: .; CDR3aa: ASSWEGALRRKLF
len: 14; v_gene: TRBV27; d_gene: TRBD1; CDR3aa: ASSAQGAMVNTEAF
len: 12; v_gene: TRBV30; d_gene: .; CDR3aa: AWSVLATGNGYT
len: 14; v_gene: TRBV7-2; d_gene: TRBD2; CDR3aa: ASSLRRTSESDEQF
len: 10; v_gene: TRBV29-1; d_gene: .; CDR3aa: SVGDGAYEQY
len: 13; v_gene: TRBV29-1; d_gene: .; CDR3aa: SVEDLGGHTDTQY
len: 11; v_gene: TRBV29-1; d_gene: .; CDR3aa: SVHRVMNTEAF
len: 14; v_gene: TRBV7-8; d_gene: .; CDR3aa: ALGPPGAWDGDTQY
len: 13; v_gene: TRBV28; d_gene: TRBD1; CDR3aa: ASNPPGQGFYEQY
len: 10; v_gene: TRBV29-1; d_gene: TRBD1; CDR3aa: SAAGGKSVYT
len: 11; v_gene: TRBV19; d_gene: .; CDR3aa: ASRVAGASGYT
len: 11; v_gene: TRBV27; d_gene: .; CDR3aa: ASSVHGGYGYT
len: 16; v_gene: TRBV6-1; d_gene: TRBD1; CDR3aa: ASSGLGTGISGANVLT
len: 13; v_gene: TRBV15; d_gene: TRBD1; CDR3aa: ATSRNRDRRNIQY
len: 9; v_gene: TRBV29-1; d_gene: .; CDR3aa: SVEKGDIQY
len: 15; v_gene: TRBV4-1; d_gene: .; CDR3aa: ASSQNAGSVHTGELF
len: 12; v_gene: TRBV30; d_gene: TRBD2; CDR3aa: AWDRAWASGEQF